The 30 T cell receptor beta chains in this list originate from one sample, sequenced in a study of cytomegalovirus exposure and HLA in healthy donors. It was with 60 Vbeta and 13 Jbeta primers that the PCR ran. Sequencing used immunoSEQ multiplex PCR; TCRdb keeps in-frame clones, though not all of them. Of some 150,000 clones in the sample, 77% were seen once. The sample comprised PBMCs. The receptors shown here come from a female donor in good health and CMV-seronegative.

The table lists this clone with a few counts. The chain uses TRBV5-1 and TRBJ1-1; D ambiguous. The CDR3 is made up of 13 amino acids. In germline, CDR1 is SGHRS, CDR2 YFSETQ. Trimming took off 4 bases at V and 5 bases at J, with 12 bases between the two ends. The CDR3 DNA sequence: TGCGCCAGCAGCCCCATTTCGAGAACTGAAGCTTTCTTT. As protein: CASSPISRTEAFF. Using reference TRBV5-1 and TRBJ1-1 for the parts outside the CDR3, the full variable domain is KAGVTQTPRYLIKTRGQQVTLSCSPISGHRSVSWYQQTPGQGLQFLFEYFSETQRNKGNFPGRFSGRQFSNSRSEMNVSTLELGDSALYLCASSPISRTEAFFGQGTRLTVV.

DNA of the CDR3: TGTGCCAGCAGTGTAAGAGCTGGAAACACCATATATTTT. It translates to CASSVRAGNTIYF. The chain employs TRBV28 and TRBJ1-3; no clear D gene. The germline V gene encodes CDR1 MDHEN and CDR2 SYDVKM. V lost 5 bases to trimming and J lost 2 bases, with 7 bases between them. The CDR3 has 13 amino acids.

The chain joins TRBV19 to TRBJ2-4; 12 bases fit TRBD2. The germline gives CDR1 LNHDA, CDR2 SQIVND (reference sequence). The CDR3 is 17 amino acids. With V trimmed by 0 bases and J by 8 bases, 8 bases remained unmatched. The CDR3 protein is CASSIEASGRAADIQYF. The CDR3 DNA follows: TGTGCCAGTAGTATAGAGGCTAGCGGGAGGGCCGCGGACATTCAGTACTTC.

The chain couples TRBV30 to TRBJ1-1; D not certain. The ends were cut back, 4 bases at V and 6 bases at J, with 24 bases in the middle. The CDR3 has 16 residues. The germline V gene encodes CDR1 GTSNPN and CDR2 SVGIG (reference sequence). The DNA for the CDR3 is TGTGCCTGGACGCGAAGGAGGGTCTCTGTCTTATCTGAAGCTTTCTTT. It is translated as CAWTRRRVSVLSEAFF.

A single count supports this clone. The V gene is TRBV7-3, the J gene TRBJ2-3; D uncertain. The CDR3 covers 14 residues. The V end was cut by 3 bases, the J end by 0 bases, with 7 bases between. The V gene's germline CDR1 is SGHTA and CDR2 FQGTGA. The CDR3 sequence: CASSFSGSTDTQYF. The CDR3, as DNA: TGTGCCAGCAGCTTTAGTGGTAGCACAGATACGCAGTATTTT.

Written as DNA, the CDR3 is TGTGCCAGCAGCCCCCCCGGGGGAAACCAGCCCCAGCATTTT. Residues: CASSPPGGNQPQHF. The chain combines TRBV7-6 with TRBJ1-5; D is possibly TRBD1 (5 bases). Per germline, CDR1 SGHVS and CDR2 FNYEAQ. Trimming cost V 5 bases and J 7 bases, with 15 bases left between them. There are 14 residues in the CDR3.

The chain recombines TRBV11-3 with TRBJ2-2; a weak D match, TRBD2 (5 bases). This CDR3 is built from 17 residues. Looked up from germline, CDR1 is SGHNT and CDR2 is YENEEA. The ends were cut back, 1 base at V and 4 bases at J, with 16 bases in the middle. In DNA form, the CDR3 reads TGTGCCAGCAGCTTAGGCTGGTCCGCGAGCGGCACCGGGGAGCTGTTTTTT. It yields the protein CASSLGWSASGTGELFF.

The chain carries TRBV13 and TRBJ1-1; D call uncertain. The CDR3 has 12 amino acids. Trimming took off 0 bases at V and 8 bases at J, with 7 bases between the two ends. Germline CDR1 reads PRHDT; CDR2 reads FYEKMQ (reference sequence). Here the CDR3 reads CASSLGGEEAFF. CDR3 coding DNA: TGTGCCAGCAGCTTAGGGGGAGAGGAAGCTTTCTTT.

The chain has TRBV30 and TRBJ2-1; weak D call: TRBD2 (5 bases). Trimming took off 1 base at V and 9 bases at J, with 13 bases between the two ends. Germline V gene lookup returns CDR1 GTSNPN and CDR2 SVGIG (reference sequence). The CDR3 has 13 amino acids. CDR3 DNA sequence: TGTGCCTGGAGTGCCACTAGTATATTTGAGCAGTTCTTC. Translating gives CAWSATSIFEQFF.

The chain links TRBV12-5 to TRBJ1-3; possible D gene TRBD1, 6 bases. V was cut by 5 bases and J by 0 bases, with 8 bases left in between. This CDR3 spans 14 amino acids. CDR1 and CDR2 from the germline V gene are LGHNT and FRNRAP. CDR3 protein: CASGKDSSGNTIYF. Here the CDR3 DNA reads TGTGCTAGTGGTAAGGACAGCTCTGGAAACACCATATATTTT. Complete variable domain (other parts from reference TRBV12-5 and TRBJ1-3): DARVTQTPRHKVTEMGQEVTMRCQPILGHNTVFWYRQTMMQGLELLAYFRNRAPLDDSGMPKDRFSAEMPDATLATLKIQPSEPRDSAVYFCASGKDSSGNTIYFGEGSWLTVV.

The J gene is TRBJ1-5, the V gene TRBV30; D is uncertain. V dropped 3 bases and J dropped 1 base, with 19 bases sitting between them. Germline V gene sequence: CDR1 GTSNPN, CDR2 SVGIG (reference sequence). This CDR3 spans 17 amino acids. CDR3 nucleotide sequence: TGTGCCTGGAGCGCGCCCCGGGTTTTTGCCAGCAATCAGCCCCAGCATTTT. Protein product: CAWSAPRVFASNQPQHF.

This chain joins TRBV19 and TRBJ1-2; 10 nucleotides line up with TRBD1. The CDR3 extends over 13 amino acids. CDR1 is LNHDA, CDR2 SQIVND, per germline (reference sequence). Trimming took 6 bases from V and 8 from J; bases not matched to a gene: 6. The CDR3 here is CASRTGTGVGYTF. The DNA for the CDR3 is TGTGCCAGTAGAACCGGGACAGGGGTCGGCTACACCTTC.

V usage is TRBV7-9 and J usage is TRBJ2-7, with D perhaps matching TRBD2 (5 bases). The CDR3 sequence is 13 residues long. Germline values: CDR1 SEHNR, CDR2 FQNEAQ (reference sequence). V lost 4 bases to trimming and J lost 3 bases, with 10 bases between them. CDR3: CASSSKDFYEQYF. CDR3 DNA sequence: TGTGCCAGCAGCTCTAAGGACTTCTACGAGCAGTACTTC.

The chain joins TRBV28 to TRBJ2-7; D gene ambiguous. The CDR3 sequence is 13 residues long. From germline, CDR1 is MDHEN and CDR2 SYDVKM. Trimming took off 5 bases at V and 2 bases at J, with 10 bases between the two ends. This chain's CDR3 is CASSPNPAYEQYF. The CDR3 DNA reads as TGTGCCAGCAGTCCCAATCCAGCCTACGAGCAGTACTTC.

The chain has TRBV29-1 and TRBJ1-4, with D perhaps matching TRBD1 (6 bases). V was shortened by 4 bases and J by 8 bases, with 11 bases between the two germline ends. CDR1 is SQVTM, CDR2 ANQGSEA, per germline. The CDR3 runs 12 residues. CDR3 DNA: TGCAGCGTTGGGTTCGGGACAGAAAAACTGTTTTTT. Translating gives CSVGFGTEKLFF.

The chain recombines TRBV6-1 with TRBJ1-6; weak D call: TRBD1 (5 bases). With 2 bases removed from V and 2 bases from J, the gap between germline ends came to 7 bases. This CDR3 comprises 15 residues. The germline gives CDR1 MNHNS, CDR2 SASEGT. The DNA of the CDR3 is TGTGCCAGCAGTGAACAGGGCGCCTATAATTCACCCCTCCACTTT. Amino acids: CASSEQGAYNSPLHF.

This clone appeared a single time. The rearrangement links TRBV4-1 to TRBJ2-3; unclear D gene. V lost 1 base and J lost 6, with 5 bases in between. Germline V gene data show CDR1 as MGHRA and CDR2 as YSYEKL. The CDR3 has 12 residues. The CDR3 loop is CASSQARDTQYF. CDR3 sequence (DNA): TGCGCCAGCAGCCAAGCGAGGGATACGCAGTATTTT.

This clone was seen more than once but under ten times. The chain links TRBV30 to TRBJ2-2; weak D call: TRBD1 (6 bases). CDR3 length: 12 amino acids. V dropped 5 bases and J dropped 6 bases, with 10 bases sitting between them. In germline, CDR1 is GTSNPN, CDR2 SVGIG (reference sequence). The CDR3 bases are TGTGCCTGGCGAACAGGGCCCGGGGAGCTGTTTTTT. It translates to CAWRTGPGELFF.

CDR3 residues: CASSLVAEIQETQYF. The CDR3 nucleotides are TGTGCCAGCAGCTTAGTAGCGGAGATACAAGAGACCCAGTACTTC. The genes are TRBV7-2 and TRBJ2-5, with a tentative D call TRBD2 (6 bases). Germline V gene data show CDR1 as SGHTA and CDR2 as FQGNSA. This CDR3 is 15 amino acids long. Trimming took 1 base from V and 2 from J, leaving 11 bases between them.

The chain has TRBV7-6 and TRBJ2-3; 9 positions agree with TRBD2. This CDR3 has 16 amino acids. Per the germline V gene, CDR1 is SGHVS and CDR2 is FNYEAQ. Unmatched junction bases numbered 13, after V lost 2 bases and J lost 10 bases. CDR3 loop: CASSLLSPASGVAQYF. DNA of the CDR3: TGTGCCAGCAGCTTATTATCGCCGGCTAGCGGGGTTGCGCAGTATTTT.

V is TRBV25-1 and J is TRBJ1-5; D gene unclear. From germline, CDR1 is MGHDK and CDR2 SYGVNS. The germline V and J ends were trimmed by 6 bases and 4 bases, with 13 bases remaining between them. The CDR3 is 14 amino acids. CDR3 amino acids: CASRLSWENQPQHF. The CDR3 nucleotides read TGTGCCAGCAGGCTCAGTTGGGAGAATCAGCCCCAGCATTTT.

J is TRBJ1-5 and V is TRBV19, with TRBD1 matching 7 bases. The CDR3 extends over 13 amino acids. Unmatched junction bases numbered 6, after V lost 7 bases and J lost 6 bases. Looked up from germline, CDR1 is LNHDA and CDR2 is SQIVND (reference sequence). CDR3 region: CASTRGRGQPQHF. The CDR3 nucleotides read TGTGCCAGTACTAGGGGGCGCGGTCAGCCCCAGCATTTT. The full variable domain, completed using reference TRBV19 and TRBJ1-5, is DGGITQSPKYLFRKEGQNVTLSCEQNLNHDAMYWYRQDPGQGLRLIYYSQIVNDFQKGDIAEGYSVSREKKESFPLTVTSAQKNPTAFYLCASTRGRGQPQHFGDGTRLSIL.

J is TRBJ1-1 and V is TRBV29-1; D remains unclear. The CDR3 covers 11 residues. V gave up 7 bases and J gave up 0 bases, with 6 bases separating them. Per the germline V gene, CDR1 is SQVTM and CDR2 is ANQGSEA. As DNA, the CDR3 is TGCAGCGGTTACATGAACACTGAAGCTTTCTTT. Translated, it gives CSGYMNTEAFF.

The chain uses TRBV19 and TRBJ1-5; D not certain. From germline, CDR1 is LNHDA and CDR2 SQIVND (reference sequence). V lost 1 base, J lost 1 base, and 8 bases lay in between. The CDR3 has 15 residues. The chain's CDR3 is CASSIAGASNQPQHF. The CDR3 DNA follows: TGTGCCAGTAGTATAGCTGGAGCGAGCAATCAGCCCCAGCATTTT.

The chain's CDR3 is CAWSKTPGTNTEAFF. The CDR3 nucleotides read TGTGCCTGGAGTAAGACCCCAGGGACTAACACTGAAGCTTTCTTT. The chain combines TRBV30 with TRBJ1-1, with D possibly TRBD1 on 5 matching bases. The V gene's germline CDR1 is GTSNPN and CDR2 SVGIG (reference sequence). The CDR3 is 15 residues long. Between the trimmed V and J ends, which lost 2 bases and 2 bases, there was a span of 15 bases.

There are a few counts of this clone. V usage is TRBV7-9 and J usage is TRBJ2-1; 9 positions agree with TRBD2. J was trimmed by 5 bases and V by 1 base; bases with no gene match: 9. The germline CDR1 and CDR2 sequences are SEHNR and FQNEAQ (reference sequence). The CDR3 is 17 amino acids. Here the CDR3 reads CASSLGYERGADNEQFF. CDR3 in DNA: TGTGCCAGCAGCTTAGGATACGAGCGGGGGGCAGACAATGAGCAGTTCTTC.

The chain joins TRBV4-1 to TRBJ2-7, with D perhaps matching TRBD1 (5 bases). Germline CDR1 and CDR2: MGHRA and YSYEKL. The CDR3 sequence is 15 residues long. V lost 6 bases, J lost 1 base, and 16 bases lay in between. The chain's CDR3 is CASSVQVGTSYEQYF. CDR3 nucleotide sequence: TGCGCCAGCAGTGTACAGGTGGGTACGTCCTACGAGCAGTACTTC.

V gene TRBV19 combines with J gene TRBJ1-1; D remains ambiguous. CDR1 LNHDA and CDR2 SQIVND come from the germline V gene (reference sequence). This CDR3 region has 15 residues. The germline V and J ends were trimmed by 0 bases and 4 bases, with 12 bases remaining between them. The CDR3 DNA follows: TGTGCCAGTAGTATAGAGCCGAGGGAGGGCACTGAAGCTTTCTTT. Translating it yields CASSIEPREGTEAFF.

The chain's CDR3 is CASSETGLEGYTF. The CDR3 DNA reads as TGTGCCAGCAGTGAAACAGGGTTAGAAGGCTACACCTTC. This chain uses TRBV6-1 with TRBJ1-2; perhaps TRBD1 as D (6 bases). The V end was cut by 2 bases, the J end by 8 bases, with 12 bases between. The CDR3 totals 13 residues. Germline V gene sequence: CDR1 MNHNS, CDR2 SASEGT.

The chain carries TRBV7-3 and TRBJ1-1; D gene unclear. The CDR3 is made up of 13 amino acids. In germline, CDR1 is SGHTA, CDR2 FQGTGA. V was cut by 5 bases and J by 0 bases, with 7 bases left in between. The CDR3 here is CASSSLMNTEAFF. The DNA for the CDR3 is TGTGCCAGCAGCAGCCTAATGAACACTGAAGCTTTCTTT.